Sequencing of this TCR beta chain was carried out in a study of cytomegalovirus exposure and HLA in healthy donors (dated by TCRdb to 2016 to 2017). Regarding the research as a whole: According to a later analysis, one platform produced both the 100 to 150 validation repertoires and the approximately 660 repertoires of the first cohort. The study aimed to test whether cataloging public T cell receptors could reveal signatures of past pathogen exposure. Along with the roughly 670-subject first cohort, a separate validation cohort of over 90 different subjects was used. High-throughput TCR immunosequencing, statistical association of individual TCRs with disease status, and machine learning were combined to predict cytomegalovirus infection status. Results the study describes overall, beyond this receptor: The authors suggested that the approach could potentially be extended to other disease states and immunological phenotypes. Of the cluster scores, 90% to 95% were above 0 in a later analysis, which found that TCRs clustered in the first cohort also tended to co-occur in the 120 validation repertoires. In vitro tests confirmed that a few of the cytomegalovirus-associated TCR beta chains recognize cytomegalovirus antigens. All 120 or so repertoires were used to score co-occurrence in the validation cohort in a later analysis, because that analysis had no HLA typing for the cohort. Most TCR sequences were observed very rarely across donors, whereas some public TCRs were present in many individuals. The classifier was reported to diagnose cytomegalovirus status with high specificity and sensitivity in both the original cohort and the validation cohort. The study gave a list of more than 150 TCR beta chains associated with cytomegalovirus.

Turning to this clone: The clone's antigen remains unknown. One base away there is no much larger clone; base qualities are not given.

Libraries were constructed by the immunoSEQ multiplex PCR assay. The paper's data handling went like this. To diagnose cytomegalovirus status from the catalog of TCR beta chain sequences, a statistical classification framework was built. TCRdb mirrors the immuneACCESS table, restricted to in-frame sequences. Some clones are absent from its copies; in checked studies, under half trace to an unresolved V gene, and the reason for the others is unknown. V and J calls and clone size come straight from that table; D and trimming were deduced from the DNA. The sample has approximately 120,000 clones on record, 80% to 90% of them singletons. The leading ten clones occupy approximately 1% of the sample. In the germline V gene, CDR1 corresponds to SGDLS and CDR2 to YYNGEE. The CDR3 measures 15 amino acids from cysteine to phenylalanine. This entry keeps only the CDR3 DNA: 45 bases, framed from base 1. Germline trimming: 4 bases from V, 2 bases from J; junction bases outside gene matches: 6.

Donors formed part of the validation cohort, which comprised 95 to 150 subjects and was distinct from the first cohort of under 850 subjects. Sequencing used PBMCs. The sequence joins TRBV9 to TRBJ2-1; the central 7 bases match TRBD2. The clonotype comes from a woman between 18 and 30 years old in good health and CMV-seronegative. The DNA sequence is TGTGCCAGCAGCAAAGGCAGCGGGGCCTACAATGAGCAGTTCTTC. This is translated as CASSKGSGAYNEQFF.